This T cell receptor beta chain was recorded in a study of patients and donors after allogeneic stem cell transplantation. This clonotype came up many times. V shed 7 bases, J shed 10 bases, and the junction held 8 bases outside the gene matches. The CDR3 consists of 14 residues. TCRdb independently ran MiXCR on the RT-PCR reads; one entry per CDR3 protein. Among roughly 230,000 distinct CDR3 sequences listed, around an eighth were seen once. This clonotype originated in a human donor who was either an allogeneic HSCT recipient or a stem cell or donor lymphocyte infusion donor (not recorded which). It is not recorded whose cells these are; they may come from a transplant donor. The chain is built from TRBV12-3 or TRBV12-4 and TRBJ1-6, with TRBD1 matching over 9 bases. The sample taken for sequencing was blood, either unsorted or a sorted T cell fraction (not recorded which). The CDR3 sequence is CASTPGTGLSPLHF. Here the CDR3 DNA reads TGTGCCAGCACCCCCGGGACAGGGCTCTCACCCCTCCACTTT.